This T cell receptor beta chain is drawn from a study of T cell responses to AZD1222 COVID-19 vaccine. The V gene's germline CDR1 is SGHDN and CDR2 FVKESK. V was shortened by 4 bases and J by 1 base, with 19 bases between the two germline ends. The CDR3 spans 17 residues. Only in-frame clones appear in the TCRdb table, and some are missing; sequencing was by immunoSEQ multiplex PCR. The repertoire includes about 180,000 clones, around 90% of them detected once, and approximately 1.9% sits in the top ten. Second-dose intervals near 4 or 12 weeks were combined. The rearrangement joins TRBV14 to TRBJ1-1, with D maybe TRBD1 (5 bases). The origin of this receptor is an adult who received the AZD1222 COVID-19 vaccine. This material consisted of peripheral blood, taken 28 days after the second AZD1222 dose. In DNA form, the CDR3 reads TGTGCCAGCAGCCCGGGATTCCGGGACTTCAGGAACACTGAAGCTTTCTTT. Translated, it gives CASSPGFRDFRNTEAFF.